The 8 T cell receptor beta chains reported below all come from one sample, sequenced in a study of response to subunit inactivated influenza vaccine. Each CDR3 protein is one row after TCRdb ran MiXCR on the RT-PCR reads. The repertoire holds about 300,000 distinct CDR3 sequences, with about a fifth as singletons. The sequencing here drew on PBMCs from blood, taken less than 22 months after vaccination. The receptors stem from a man between 50 and 75 years old who received an inactivated influenza vaccine.

The chain couples TRBV12-3 or TRBV12-4 to TRBJ1-2, with D possibly being TRBD1 (5 bases). The V end lost 8 bases, the J end lost 8 bases, and 21 bases lay between the germline ends. The CDR3 length is 14 residues. The CDR3 is CASQKRDRPSGYTF. DNA for the CDR3: TGTGCCAGCCAGAAACGGGACCGACCTTCGGGCTACACCTTC.

The chain has TRBV5-5 and TRBJ2-7; 12 bases align to TRBD1. V was pared by 0 bases and J by 5 bases, with 6 bases of the junction left unmatched. Germline loops: CDR1 SGHKS, CDR2 YYEKEE (reference sequence). The CDR3 covers 16 residues. The CDR3 DNA is TGTGCCAGCAGCTTGGAAACCGGGACAGGGGGCGACGAGCAGTACTTC. This translates into CASSLETGTGGDEQYF.

V gene TRBV12-3 or TRBV12-4 combines with J gene TRBJ2-3, with TRBD2 identical over 10 bases. The CDR3 sequence is 16 residues long. V lost 6 bases and J lost 6; bases outside the gene matches: 12. The CDR3 is CASSRSSGRRGDTQYF. Written as DNA, the CDR3 is TGTGCCAGCAGCCGGAGTAGCGGGAGGAGGGGGGATACGCAGTATTTT.

This clonotype was detected only once. The chain is built from TRBV6-1 and TRBJ2-7; the D gene is possibly TRBD1 (6 bases). CDR1 and CDR2 (germline): MNHNS, SASEGT. V dropped 4 bases and J dropped 3 bases, with 13 bases sitting between them. This CDR3 comprises 14 residues. In DNA, the CDR3 is TGTGCCAGCAGTGCCGCAGGGGCGGACTACGAGCAGTACTTC. It translates to CASSAAGADYEQYF.

Only one count was recorded for this clonotype. The chain is built from TRBV7-8 and TRBJ2-1; a possible D gene is TRBD2 (6 bases). The CDR3 extends over 16 amino acids. V was clipped by 5 bases and J by 1 base, with 15 bases between them. Germline lookup yields CDR1 SGHVS and CDR2 FQNEAQ. The CDR3 nucleotides are TGTGCCAGCAGCCAGATTAGCCGGGAGTCCTACAATGAGCAGTTCTTC. Protein sequence: CASSQISRESYNEQFF.

This clonotype turned up a few times. The chain employs TRBV2 and TRBJ2-3, with D perhaps matching TRBD1 or TRBD2 (5 bases each). The CDR3 contains 16 residues. Trimming removed 4 bases at V and 0 bases at J, with 14 bases between. Germline V CDR1 and CDR2: SNHLY, FYNNEI. CDR3 sequence reads: CASSGIGRDSTDTQYF. The CDR3 DNA follows: TGTGCCAGCAGTGGGATAGGACGGGACAGCACAGATACGCAGTATTTT.

This clonotype appeared a few times. The gene calls are TRBV4-1 and TRBJ1-6, with unresolved D. This CDR3 is 15 amino acids long. Trimming removed 4 bases from V and 6 bases from J, with 13 bases in between. Per germline, CDR1 MGHRA and CDR2 YSYEKL. The CDR3 nucleotides read TGCGCCAGCAGCCCCCGGGAAGGGTTTAATTCACCCCTCCACTTT. Protein: CASSPREGFNSPLHF.

The CDR3 is CASSYARTGGVETQYF. The CDR3 nucleotides are TGTGCCAGCAGTTACGCTCGGACAGGGGGCGTGGAGACCCAGTACTTC. The genes are TRBV6-2 or TRBV6-3 and TRBJ2-5; 11 positions match TRBD1. CDR1 is MNHEY, CDR2 SVGEGT, per germline. J gave up 5 bases and V 2 bases, and 7 bases lay outside the gene matches. The CDR3 is 16 residues long.